This T cell receptor beta chain emerged from a study of shared clonotypes between healthy human individuals. The table lists this clone with a count of one. Other DNA sequences in the same sample also yield this CDR3. V shed 8 bases, J shed 10 bases, and the junction held 6 bases outside the gene matches. The CDR3 consists of 12 residues. The V gene's germline CDR1 is GTSNPN and CDR2 SVGIG (reference sequence). Generated by immunoSEQ multiplex PCR, the TCRdb table keeps only in-frame clones and is missing some. This sample yields just over 2,000,000 clones, of which 85% to 95% are seen a single time; 0.1% to 0.15% belongs to the top ten.

The sequenced sample was naive CD4+ T cells sorted from blood. Subset here: CD45RA+ positively selected. The chain is built from TRBV30 and TRBJ1-6; TRBD1 matches at 9 bases. The TCR was taken from a young man in good health. CDR3 residues: CARDRAGSPLHF. CDR3 in DNA: TGTGCCCGGGACAGGGCCGGATCACCCCTCCACTTT. The whole variable domain, filled in from reference TRBV30 and TRBJ1-6, reads SQTIHQWPATLVQPVGSPLSLECTVEGTSNPNLYWYRQAAGRGLQLLFYSVGIGQISSEVPQNLSASRPQDRQFILSSKKLLLSDSGFYLCARDRAGSPLHFGNGTRLTVT.